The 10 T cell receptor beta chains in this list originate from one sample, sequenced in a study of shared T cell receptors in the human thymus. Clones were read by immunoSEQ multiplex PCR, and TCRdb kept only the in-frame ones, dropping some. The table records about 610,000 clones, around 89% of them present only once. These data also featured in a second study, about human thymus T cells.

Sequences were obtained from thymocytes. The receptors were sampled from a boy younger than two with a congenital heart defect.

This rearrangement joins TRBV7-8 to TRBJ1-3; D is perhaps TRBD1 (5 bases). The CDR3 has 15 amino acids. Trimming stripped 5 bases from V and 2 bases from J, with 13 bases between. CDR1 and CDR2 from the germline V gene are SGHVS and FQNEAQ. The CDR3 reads CASSPIVGPGNTIYF. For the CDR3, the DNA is TGTGCCAGCAGCCCCATCGTGGGGCCTGGAAACACCATATATTTT.

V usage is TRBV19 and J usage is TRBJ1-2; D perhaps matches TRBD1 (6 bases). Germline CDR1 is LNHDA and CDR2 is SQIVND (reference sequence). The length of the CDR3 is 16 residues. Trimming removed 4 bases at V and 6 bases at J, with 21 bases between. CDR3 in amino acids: CASSTSPDRPQDGYTF. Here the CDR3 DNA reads TGTGCCAGTAGTACGAGTCCCGACAGGCCCCAGGATGGCTACACCTTC.

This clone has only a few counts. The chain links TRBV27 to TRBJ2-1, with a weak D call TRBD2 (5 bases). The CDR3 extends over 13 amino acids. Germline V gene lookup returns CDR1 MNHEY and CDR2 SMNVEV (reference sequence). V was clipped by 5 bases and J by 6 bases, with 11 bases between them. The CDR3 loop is CASSPRTLNEQFF. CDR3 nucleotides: TGTGCCAGCAGTCCCCGGACTCTCAATGAGCAGTTCTTC.

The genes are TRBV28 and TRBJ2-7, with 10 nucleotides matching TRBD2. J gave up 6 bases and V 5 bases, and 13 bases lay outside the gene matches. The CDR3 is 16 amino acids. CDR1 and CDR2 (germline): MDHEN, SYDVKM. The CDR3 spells CASSPHIPGLAAEQYF. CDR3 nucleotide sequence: TGTGCCAGCAGTCCCCACATACCCGGACTAGCGGCCGAGCAGTACTTC. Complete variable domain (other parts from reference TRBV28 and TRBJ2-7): DVKVTQSSRYLVKRTGEKVFLECVQDMDHENMFWYRQDPGLGLRLIYFSYDVKMKEKGDIPEGYSVSREKKERFSLILESASTNQTSMYLCASSPHIPGLAAEQYFGPGTRLTVT.

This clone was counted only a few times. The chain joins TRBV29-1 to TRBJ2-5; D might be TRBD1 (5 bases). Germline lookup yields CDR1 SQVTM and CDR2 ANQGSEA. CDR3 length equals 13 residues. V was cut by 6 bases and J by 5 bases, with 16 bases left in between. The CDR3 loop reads CSVATEKAETQYF. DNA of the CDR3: TGCAGCGTGGCGACAGAAAAGGCGGAGACCCAGTACTTC.

CDR3 nucleotide sequence: TGTGCCAGCAGCTCCCGACTGTCGGAGAGAACCTACAATGAGCAGTTCTTC. This translates into CASSSRLSERTYNEQFF. The rearrangement joins TRBV11-3 to TRBJ2-1; D gene unclear. Deletions cut 4 bases from V and 2 bases from J, with 18 bases between. The CDR3 length is 17 residues. Germline lookup yields CDR1 SGHNT and CDR2 YENEEA.

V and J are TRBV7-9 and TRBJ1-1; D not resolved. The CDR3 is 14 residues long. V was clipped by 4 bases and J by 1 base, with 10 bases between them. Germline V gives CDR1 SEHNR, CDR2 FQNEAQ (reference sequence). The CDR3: CASSSLVWNTEAFF. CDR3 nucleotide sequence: TGTGCCAGCAGCTCCTTAGTGTGGAACACTGAAGCTTTCTTT.

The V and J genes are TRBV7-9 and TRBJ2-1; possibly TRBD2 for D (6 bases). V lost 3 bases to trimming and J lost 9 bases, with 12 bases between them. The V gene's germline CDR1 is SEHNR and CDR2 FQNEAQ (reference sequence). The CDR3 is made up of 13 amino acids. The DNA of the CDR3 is TGTGCCAGCAGCTTGGCTAGCGAGGGTGAGCAGTTCTTC. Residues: CASSLASEGEQFF.

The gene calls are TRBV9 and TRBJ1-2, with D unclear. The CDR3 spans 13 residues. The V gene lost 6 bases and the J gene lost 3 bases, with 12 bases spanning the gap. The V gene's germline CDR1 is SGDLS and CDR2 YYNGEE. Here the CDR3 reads CASTIGSDYGYTF. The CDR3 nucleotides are TGTGCCAGCACCATAGGGAGCGACTATGGCTACACCTTC.

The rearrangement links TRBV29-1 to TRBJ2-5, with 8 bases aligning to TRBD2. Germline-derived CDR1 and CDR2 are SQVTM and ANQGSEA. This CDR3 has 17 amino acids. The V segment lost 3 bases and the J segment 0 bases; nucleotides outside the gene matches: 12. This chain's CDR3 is CSVDTERASGYQETQYF. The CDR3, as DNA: TGCAGCGTTGACACTGAAAGGGCTAGCGGGTACCAAGAGACCCAGTACTTC.